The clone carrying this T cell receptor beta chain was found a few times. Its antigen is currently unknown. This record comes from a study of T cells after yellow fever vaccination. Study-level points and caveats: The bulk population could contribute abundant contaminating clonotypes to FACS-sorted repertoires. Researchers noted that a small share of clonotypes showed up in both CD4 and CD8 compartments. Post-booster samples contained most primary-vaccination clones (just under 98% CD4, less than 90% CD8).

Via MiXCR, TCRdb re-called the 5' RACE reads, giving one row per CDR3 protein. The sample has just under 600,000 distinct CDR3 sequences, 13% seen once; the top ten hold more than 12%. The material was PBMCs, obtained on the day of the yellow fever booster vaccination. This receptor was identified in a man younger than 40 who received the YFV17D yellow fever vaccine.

The chain's CDR3 is CASSQEWGWNIQYF. The CDR3 nucleotides are TGTGCCAGCAGCCAAGAATGGGGGTGGAACATTCAGTACTTC. This sequence joins TRBV3-1 and TRBJ2-4; either TRBD1 or TRBD2 may supply D (5 bases each). Germline CDR1 and CDR2: LGHDT and YNNKEL (reference sequence). Trimming stripped 0 bases from V and 7 bases from J, with 10 bases between. The CDR3 sequence is 14 residues long.